The 17 T cell receptor beta chains reported below all come from one sample, sequenced in a study of blood T cell repertoires in COVID-19. Sequencing was performed with immunoSEQ multiplex PCR; in TCRdb, only in-frame clones are kept and a portion is missing. The table lists 99,000 or so clones, 85% to 90% of them singletons. Sequencing was performed on peripheral blood. The receptors originated from a man aged 50 or older with acute or convalescent COVID-19.

This clone was found once. The chain employs TRBV6-5 and TRBJ2-1; TRBD2 aligns across 8 bases. V shed 7 bases and J 8 bases; nucleotides not matched to a gene: 4. The CDR3 spans 12 residues. Germline V gene sequence: CDR1 MNHEY, CDR2 SVGAGI. The DNA for the CDR3 is TGTGCCAGCACCCCGGGGGGGCATGAGCAGTTCTTC. Protein product: CASTPGGHEQFF.

As regards this clone: With a much larger clone just one base away, this may be a read error. The chain carries TRBV6-1 and TRBJ1-2; D not resolved. The CDR3 is 11 residues long. Trimming removed 2 bases at V and 6 bases at J, with 4 bases between. Germline values: CDR1 MNHNS, CDR2 SASEGT. The CDR3 DNA sequence: TGTGCCAGCAGTGAATCGGATGGCTACACCTTC. Its translation is CASSESDGYTF.

The chain joins TRBV20-1 to TRBJ2-7, with 13 bases that match TRBD2. V was pared by 3 bases and J by 3 bases, with 2 bases of the junction left unmatched. Germline CDR1 is DFQATT and CDR2 is SNEGSKA (reference sequence). The CDR3 consists of 14 residues. The CDR3 loop reads CSASGTSGDYEQYF. CDR3 bases: TGCAGTGCTAGTGGGACTAGCGGGGACTACGAGCAGTACTTC.

The rearrangement links TRBV10-1 to TRBJ2-3, with D perhaps TRBD2 (6 bases). V lost 0 bases and J 4 bases, leaving 11 bases between the germline ends. The CDR3 loop spans 15 amino acids. The germline gives CDR1 WNHNN, CDR2 SYGVQD (reference sequence). DNA of the CDR3: TGCGCCAGCAGTGAGTCAGGCCGGGAGTCAGATACGCAGTATTTT. Translating it yields CASSESGRESDTQYF.

The J gene is TRBJ2-3, the V gene TRBV7-9; 7 bases align to TRBD2. Germline V CDR1 and CDR2: SEHNR, FQNEAQ (reference sequence). CDR3 length: 15 residues. V lost 4 bases and J lost 6; bases outside the gene matches: 10. CDR3 sequence reads: CASSSPGGASDTQYF. The CDR3 DNA follows: TGTGCCAGCAGCTCCCCGGGGGGAGCTTCGGATACGCAGTATTTT.

This rearrangement joins TRBV28 to TRBJ1-2, with TRBD1 as a possible D gene (5 bases). The germline CDR1 and CDR2 sequences are MDHEN and SYDVKM. The CDR3 has 14 amino acids. Trimming took 6 bases from V and 8 from J, leaving 19 bases between them. CDR3 residues: CASSSVGTKKGYTF. The CDR3 DNA sequence: TGTGCCAGCAGCAGCGTGGGGACTAAAAAAGGCTACACCTTC.

The chain recombines TRBV6-1 with TRBJ2-5; TRBD1 agrees at 8 bases. This CDR3 comprises 16 residues. Looked up from germline, CDR1 is MNHNS and CDR2 is SASEGT. V dropped 2 bases and J dropped 10; count of bases not matched to a gene: 15. The CDR3 loop is CASSEKDRVGGGGQYF. CDR3 DNA sequence: TGTGCCAGCAGTGAAAAGGACAGGGTCGGGGGTGGCGGCCAGTACTTC.

This clone occurred a few times. J is TRBJ2-2 and V is TRBV19; TRBD2 aligns across 7 bases. Per germline, CDR1 LNHDA and CDR2 SQIVND (reference sequence). V was pared by 2 bases and J by 3 bases, with 0 bases of the junction left unmatched. The CDR3 extends over 14 amino acids. The CDR3 nucleotides are TGTGCCAGTAGTATACTAGCGGACACCGGGGAGCTGTTTTTT. Its translation is CASSILADTGELFF.

This rearrangement joins TRBV13 to TRBJ2-1; TRBD2 agrees at 7 bases. CDR3 length: 16 residues. Germline V lookup: CDR1 PRHDT, CDR2 FYEKMQ (reference sequence). Trimming cost V 3 bases and J 1 base; bases outside gene matches: 6. CDR3 sequence reads: CASSLSGVNSYNEQFF. DNA of the CDR3: TGTGCCAGCAGCTTGAGCGGGGTTAATTCCTACAATGAGCAGTTCTTC.

This chain links TRBV2 with TRBJ2-3, with 9 nucleotides matching TRBD1. This CDR3 comprises 12 residues. The junction had 6 bases not matched to a gene; V was cut back by 7 bases and J by 10 bases. Germline loops: CDR1 SNHLY, CDR2 FYNNEI. CDR3 DNA sequence: TGTGCCAGCACCCTGGGACAGGGACCGCAGTATTTT. Encoded protein: CASTLGQGPQYF.

The chain recombines TRBV21-1 with TRBJ2-7; the D call in the table, TRBD2, was not verified against the DNA. TRBV21-1 is classified as a pseudogene. The CDR3 contains 14 residues. CDR3 DNA: TGTGCCAGCAACTCGAGCCTTTCGGCCTACGAGCAGTACTTC. It is translated as CASNSSLSAYEQYF.

The chain carries TRBV29-1 and TRBJ1-5, with a possible D match to TRBD1 (6 bases). CDR3 length: 13 amino acids. Per the germline V gene, CDR1 is SQVTM and CDR2 is ANQGSEA. With 4 bases removed from V and 1 base from J, the gap between germline ends came to 8 bases. CDR3 bases: TGCAGCGTTGGAGGGGGAAGCAATCAGCCCCAGCATTTT. It translates to CSVGGGSNQPQHF. Drawing the rest from reference TRBV29-1 and TRBJ1-5, the complete variable domain is SAVISQKPSRDICQRGTSLTIQCQVDSQVTMMFWYRQQPGQSLTLIATANQGSEATYESGFVIDKFPISRPNLTFSTLTVSNMSPEDSSIYLCSVGGGSNQPQHFGDGTRLSIL.

The rearrangement links TRBV11-2 to TRBJ2-7, with 7 bases matching TRBD1. The CDR3 extends over 15 amino acids. The germline V gene has CDR1 SGHAT and CDR2 FQNNGV. V shed 3 bases, J shed 5 bases, and the junction held 10 bases outside the gene matches. The DNA for the CDR3 is TGTGCCAGCAGCTTGGAACCGACAGGGATCCACGAGCAGTACTTC. Translation: CASSLEPTGIHEQYF.

The CDR3 coding sequence is TGCGCCAGCAGTGAGGGACTAGCCATATACGAGCAGTACTTC. Its protein is CASSEGLAIYEQYF. The V call is TRBV10-2, the J call TRBJ2-7; 8 nucleotides agree with TRBD2. The CDR3 totals 14 residues. Trimming cost V 2 bases and J 4 bases; bases outside gene matches: 4. Germline V gene data show CDR1 as WSHSY and CDR2 as SAAADI.

The V gene is TRBV24-1, the J gene TRBJ1-4, with D tentatively TRBD1 (6 bases). The V end was cut by 2 bases, the J end by 7 bases, with 16 bases between. The CDR3 sequence is 16 residues long. CDR1 and CDR2 from the germline V gene are KGHDR and SFDVKD. The CDR3 spells CATSDSRQGQSEKLFF. The CDR3 coding sequence is TGTGCCACCAGTGATTCCCGGCAGGGGCAATCTGAAAAACTGTTTTTT.

The chain joins TRBV12-3 or TRBV12-4 to TRBJ2-5, with D unresolved. Trimming shortened V by 3 bases and J by 6 bases, and 8 bases separated the two germline ends. The CDR3 consists of 12 residues. The CDR3 sequence: CASSFGGQTQYF. DNA of the CDR3: TGTGCCAGCAGTTTTGGCGGTCAGACCCAGTACTTC.

The chain is built from TRBV5-1 and TRBJ1-4; D perhaps matches TRBD1 (6 bases). V was cut by 1 base and J by 8 bases, with 12 bases left in between. There are 14 residues in the CDR3. Germline values: CDR1 SGHRS, CDR2 YFSETQ. The CDR3 region is CASSLSGVGEKLFF. Here the CDR3 DNA reads TGCGCCAGCAGCTTGTCAGGGGTAGGGGAAAAACTGTTTTTT.